This TCR beta chain was found in a study of shared clonotypes between healthy human individuals. Across the study: Each donor had three CD4 naive, three CD4 memory, two CD8 naive and one CD8 memory plate.

TCRdb's table, derived via immunoSEQ multiplex PCR, lists solely in-frame clones and lacks some. The table records about 2.2 million clones, over 85% of them present only once. The CDR3 loop spans 15 amino acids. The germline V gene encodes CDR1 SGDLS and CDR2 YYNGEE. Deletions cut 4 bases from V and 4 bases from J, with 18 bases between. Details on this clone: What it recognizes is unknown.

Study outcomes and limitations: Generation probabilities were higher for clonotypes shared across all four sorted-subset donors than for unshared ones. Naive subsets tended to show greater estimated richness than memory subsets.

The naive CD8 fraction comprised CD45RO-negative cells positively selected for CCR7 and excluded terminally differentiated effector memory CD45RA+ cells. The chain employs TRBV9 and TRBJ2-7; D might be TRBD2 (7 bases). This clonotype was obtained from a man between 18 and 29 years old in good health. Some clones in this sample may be carry-over from other donors' samples. What was sequenced was naive CD8+ T cells from PBMCs. CDR3 sequence (DNA): TGTGCCAGCAGCCTGGGGGGGCGGGAGCGGTACGAGCAGTACTTC. Protein sequence: CASSLGGRERYEQYF.